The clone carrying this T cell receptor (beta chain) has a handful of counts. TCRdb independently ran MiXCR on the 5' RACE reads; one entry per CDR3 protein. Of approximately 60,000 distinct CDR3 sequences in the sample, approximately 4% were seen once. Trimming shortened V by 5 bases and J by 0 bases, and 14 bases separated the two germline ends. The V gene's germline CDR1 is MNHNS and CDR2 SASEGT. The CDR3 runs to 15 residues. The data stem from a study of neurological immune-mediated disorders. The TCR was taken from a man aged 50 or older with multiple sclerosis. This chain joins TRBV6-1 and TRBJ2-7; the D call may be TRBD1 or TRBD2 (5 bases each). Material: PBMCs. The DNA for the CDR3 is TGTGCCAGCAGTCCGACTGGGGGTCCCTCCTACGAGCAGTACTTC. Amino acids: CASSPTGGPSYEQYF.